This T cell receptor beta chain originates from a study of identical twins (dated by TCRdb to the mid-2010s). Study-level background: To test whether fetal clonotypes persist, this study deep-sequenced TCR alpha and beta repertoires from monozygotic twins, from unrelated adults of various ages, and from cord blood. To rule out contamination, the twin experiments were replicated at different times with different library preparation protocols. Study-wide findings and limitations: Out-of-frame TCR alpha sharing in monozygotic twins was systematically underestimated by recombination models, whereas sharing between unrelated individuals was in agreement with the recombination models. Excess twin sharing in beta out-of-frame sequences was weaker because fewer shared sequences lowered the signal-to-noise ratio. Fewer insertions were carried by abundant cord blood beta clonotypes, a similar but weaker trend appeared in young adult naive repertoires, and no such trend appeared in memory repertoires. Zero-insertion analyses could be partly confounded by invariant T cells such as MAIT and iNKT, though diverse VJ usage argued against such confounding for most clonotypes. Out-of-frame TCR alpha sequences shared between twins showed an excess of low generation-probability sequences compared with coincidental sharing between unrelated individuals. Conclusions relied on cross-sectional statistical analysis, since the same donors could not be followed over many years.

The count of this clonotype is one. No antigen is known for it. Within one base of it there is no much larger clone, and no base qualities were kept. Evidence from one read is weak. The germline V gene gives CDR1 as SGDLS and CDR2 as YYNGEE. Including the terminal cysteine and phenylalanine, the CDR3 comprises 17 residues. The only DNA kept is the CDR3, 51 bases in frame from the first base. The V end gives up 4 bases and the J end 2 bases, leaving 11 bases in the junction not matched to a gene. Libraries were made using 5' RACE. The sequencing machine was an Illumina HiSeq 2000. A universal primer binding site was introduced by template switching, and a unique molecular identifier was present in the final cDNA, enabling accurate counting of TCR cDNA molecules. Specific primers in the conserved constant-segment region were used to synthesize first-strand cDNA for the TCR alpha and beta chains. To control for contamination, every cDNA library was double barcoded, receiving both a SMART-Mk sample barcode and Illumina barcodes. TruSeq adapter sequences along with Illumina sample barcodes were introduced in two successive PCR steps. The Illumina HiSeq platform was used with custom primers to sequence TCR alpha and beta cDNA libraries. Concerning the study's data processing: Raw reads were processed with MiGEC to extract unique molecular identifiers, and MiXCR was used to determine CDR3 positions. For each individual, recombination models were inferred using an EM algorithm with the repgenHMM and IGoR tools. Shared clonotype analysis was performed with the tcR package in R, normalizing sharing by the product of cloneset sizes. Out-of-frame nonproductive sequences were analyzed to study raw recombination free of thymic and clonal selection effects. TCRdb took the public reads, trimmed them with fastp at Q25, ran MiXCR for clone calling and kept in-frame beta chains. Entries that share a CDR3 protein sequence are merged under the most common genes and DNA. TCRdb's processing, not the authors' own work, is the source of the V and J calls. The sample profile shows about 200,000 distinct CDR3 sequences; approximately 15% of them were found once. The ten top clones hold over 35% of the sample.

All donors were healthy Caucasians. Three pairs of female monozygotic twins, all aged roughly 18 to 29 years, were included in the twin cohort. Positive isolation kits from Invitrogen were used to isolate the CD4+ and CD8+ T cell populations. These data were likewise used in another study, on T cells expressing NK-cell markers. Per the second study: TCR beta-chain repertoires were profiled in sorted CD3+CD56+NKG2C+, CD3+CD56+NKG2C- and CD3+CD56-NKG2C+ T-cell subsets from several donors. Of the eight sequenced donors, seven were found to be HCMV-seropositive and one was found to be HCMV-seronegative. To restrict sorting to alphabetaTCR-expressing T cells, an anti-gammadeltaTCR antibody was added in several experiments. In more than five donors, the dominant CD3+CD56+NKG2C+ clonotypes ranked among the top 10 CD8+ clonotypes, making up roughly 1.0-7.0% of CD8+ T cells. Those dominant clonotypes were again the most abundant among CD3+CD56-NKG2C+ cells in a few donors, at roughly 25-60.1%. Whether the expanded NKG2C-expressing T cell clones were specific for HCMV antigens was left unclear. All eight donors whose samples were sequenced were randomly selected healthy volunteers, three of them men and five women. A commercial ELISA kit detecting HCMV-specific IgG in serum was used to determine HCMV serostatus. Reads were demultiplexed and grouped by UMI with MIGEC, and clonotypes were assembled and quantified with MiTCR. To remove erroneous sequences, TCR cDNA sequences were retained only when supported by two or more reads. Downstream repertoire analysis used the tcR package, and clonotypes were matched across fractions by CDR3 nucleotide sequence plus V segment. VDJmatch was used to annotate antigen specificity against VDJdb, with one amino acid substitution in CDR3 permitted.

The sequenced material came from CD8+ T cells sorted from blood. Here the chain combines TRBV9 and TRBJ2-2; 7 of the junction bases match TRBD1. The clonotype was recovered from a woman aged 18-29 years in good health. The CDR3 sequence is CASSLPRQGSNTGELFF. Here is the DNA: TGTGCCAGCAGCTTACCCAGACAGGGCTCAAACACCGGGGAGCTGTTTTTT.